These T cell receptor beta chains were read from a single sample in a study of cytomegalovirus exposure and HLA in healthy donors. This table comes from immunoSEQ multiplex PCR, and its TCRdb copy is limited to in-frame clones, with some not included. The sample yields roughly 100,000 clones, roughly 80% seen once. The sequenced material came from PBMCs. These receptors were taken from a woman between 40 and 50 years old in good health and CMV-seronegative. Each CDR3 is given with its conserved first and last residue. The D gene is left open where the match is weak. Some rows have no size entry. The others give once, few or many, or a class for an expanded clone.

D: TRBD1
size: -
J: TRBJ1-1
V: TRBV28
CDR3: CASLTTGATEAFF
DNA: TGTGCCAGTCTAACAACAGGGGCGACTGAAGCTTTCTTT

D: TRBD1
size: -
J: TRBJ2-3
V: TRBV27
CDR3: CASSPETGSVTDTQYF
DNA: TGTGCCAGCAGTCCGGAGACAGGGAGCGTCACAGATACGCAGTATTTT

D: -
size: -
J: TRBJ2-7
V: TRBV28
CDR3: CASSILRGTYEQYF
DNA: TGTGCCAGCAGCATCCTCAGGGGTACCTACGAGCAGTACTTC

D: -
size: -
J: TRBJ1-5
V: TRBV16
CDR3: CASSQRGRDSNQPQHF
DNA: TGTGCCAGCAGCCAAAGAGGGAGGGATAGCAATCAGCCCCAGCATTTT

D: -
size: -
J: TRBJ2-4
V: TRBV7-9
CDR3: CASSLTGYLPKNIQYF
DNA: TGTGCCAGCAGTCTTACAGGATACCTGCCCAAAAACATTCAGTACTTC

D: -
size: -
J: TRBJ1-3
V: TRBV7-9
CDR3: CSSSQTGGEMNGNTIYF
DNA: TGTTCCAGCAGCCAGACAGGTGGAGAGATGAATGGAAACACCATATATTTT

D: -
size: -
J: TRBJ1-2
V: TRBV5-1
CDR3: CASSARPTGLDGYTF
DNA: TGCGCCAGCAGCGCCCGACCGACAGGTTTGGATGGCTACACCTTC

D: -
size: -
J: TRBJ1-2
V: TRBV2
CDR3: CANTKSSGRDSYTF
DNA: TGTGCCAACACTAAATCCTCAGGGCGTGATAGCTACACCTTC

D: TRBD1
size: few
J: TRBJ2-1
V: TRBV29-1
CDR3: CSVERGTGGGNEQFF
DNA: TGCAGCGTTGAACGCGGGACAGGGGGCGGAAATGAGCAGTTCTTC

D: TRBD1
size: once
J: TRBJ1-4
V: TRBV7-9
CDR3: CASSPRQGISEKLFF
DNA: TGTGCCAGCAGCCCTCGACAGGGGATAAGTGAAAAACTGTTTTTT

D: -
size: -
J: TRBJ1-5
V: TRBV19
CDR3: CATLEGGQPQHF
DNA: TGTGCCACCTTGGAAGGGGGTCAGCCCCAGCATTTT

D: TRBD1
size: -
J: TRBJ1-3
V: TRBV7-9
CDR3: CASSSTGGPGNTIYF
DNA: TGTGCCAGCAGCTCGACAGGGGGACCTGGAAACACCATATATTTT

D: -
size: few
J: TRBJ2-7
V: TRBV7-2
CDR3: CASSLSPSSYEQYF
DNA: TGTGCCAGCAGCTTATCTCCCAGCTCCTACGAGCAGTACTTC

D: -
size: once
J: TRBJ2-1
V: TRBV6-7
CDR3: CASSYNHCLRPYNEQFF
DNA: TGTGCCAGCAGTTACAACCATTGCCTCAGGCCCTACAATGAGCAGTTCTTC

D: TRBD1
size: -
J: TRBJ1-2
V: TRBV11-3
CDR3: CASSPSIGQARTNYGYTF
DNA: TGTGCCAGCAGCCCTTCGATCGGACAGGCTAGGACCAACTATGGCTACACCTTC

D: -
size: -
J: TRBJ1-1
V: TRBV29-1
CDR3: CSVTALRRAEAFF
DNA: TGCAGCGTGACGGCCCTCAGGAGGGCTGAAGCTTTCTTT

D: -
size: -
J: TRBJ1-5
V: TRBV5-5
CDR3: CASSLERADQPQHF
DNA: TGTGCCAGCAGCTTGGAGCGGGCTGATCAGCCCCAGCATTTT

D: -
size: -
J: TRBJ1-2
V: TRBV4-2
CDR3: CASSQGGSRGYGYTF
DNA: TGTGCCAGCAGCCAAGGGGGGTCAAGGGGGTATGGCTACACCTTC

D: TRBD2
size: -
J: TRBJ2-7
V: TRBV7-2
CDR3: CASSPKWGGLKTYEQYF
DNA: TGTGCCAGCAGCCCAAAATGGGGGGGTTTGAAGACCTACGAGCAGTACTTC

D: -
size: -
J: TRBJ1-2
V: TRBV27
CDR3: CASSSWTDNYGYTF
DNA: TGTGCCAGCAGTTCTTGGACAGACAACTATGGCTACACCTTC

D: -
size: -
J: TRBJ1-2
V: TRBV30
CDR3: CAWSNQAGARNGYTF
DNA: TGTGCCTGGAGTAACCAGGCGGGGGCTCGGAATGGCTACACCTTC

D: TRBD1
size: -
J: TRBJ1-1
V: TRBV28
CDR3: CASSPGTVNTEAFF
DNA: TGTGCCAGCAGTCCGGGGACAGTGAACACTGAAGCTTTCTTT

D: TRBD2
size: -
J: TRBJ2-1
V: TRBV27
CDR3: CASSPLSLAGGLSEGNEQFF
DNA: TGTGCCAGCAGTCCTCTATCACTAGCGGGAGGGCTTTCGGAAGGGAATGAGCAGTTCTTC

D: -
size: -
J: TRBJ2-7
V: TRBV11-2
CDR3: CASSVRDSIYEQYF
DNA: TGTGCCAGCAGCGTCCGAGACAGCATTTACGAGCAGTACTTC

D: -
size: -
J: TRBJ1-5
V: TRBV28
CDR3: CAGGFYNQPQHF
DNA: TGTGCCGGAGGGTTCTACAATCAGCCCCAGCATTTT

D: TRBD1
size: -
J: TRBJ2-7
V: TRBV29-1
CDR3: CSAAPGTGAYEQYF
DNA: TGCAGCGCGGCCCCCGGGACAGGGGCCTACGAGCAGTACTTC

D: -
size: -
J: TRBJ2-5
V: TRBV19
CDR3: CASSTPKWGPGGETQYF
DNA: TGTGCCAGTAGTACCCCCAAGTGGGGGCCTGGGGGAGAGACCCAGTACTTC

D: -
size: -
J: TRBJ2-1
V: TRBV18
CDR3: CASSPLSSYNEQFF
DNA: TGTGCCAGCTCCCCCCTAAGCTCCTACAATGAGCAGTTCTTC

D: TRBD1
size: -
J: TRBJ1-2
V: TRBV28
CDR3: CASSPPGQGIYGYTF
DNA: TGTGCCAGCAGTCCTCCGGGACAGGGAATCTATGGCTACACCTTC

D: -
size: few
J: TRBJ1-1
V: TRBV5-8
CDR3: CASSSRFSAFF
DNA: TGTGCCAGCAGCTCACGGTTTTCAGCTTTCTTT

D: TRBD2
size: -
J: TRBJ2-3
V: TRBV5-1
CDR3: CASSLGTMDTQYF
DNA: TGCGCCAGCAGCTTAGGGACTATGGATACGCAGTATTTT

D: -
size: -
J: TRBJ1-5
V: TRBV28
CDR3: CASSLRTGDQPQHF
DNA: TGTGCCAGCAGTTTACGGACCGGGGATCAGCCCCAGCATTTT

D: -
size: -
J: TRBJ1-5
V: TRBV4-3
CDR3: CASSQDQRGSQPQHF
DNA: TGCGCCAGCAGCCAAGATCAAAGGGGGAGTCAGCCCCAGCATTTT

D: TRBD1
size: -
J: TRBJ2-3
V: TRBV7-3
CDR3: CASSSGTGVADTQYF
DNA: TGTGCCAGCAGCTCCGGGACAGGGGTAGCAGATACGCAGTATTTT

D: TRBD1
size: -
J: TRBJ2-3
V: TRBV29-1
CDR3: CSVDTGGADTQYF
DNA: TGCAGCGTTGACACAGGGGGCGCCGATACGCAGTATTTT

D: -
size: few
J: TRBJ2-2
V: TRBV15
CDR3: CATSIESMAVGPTGELFF
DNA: TGTGCCACCAGCATAGAGTCCATGGCAGTTGGCCCCACCGGGGAGCTGTTTTTT

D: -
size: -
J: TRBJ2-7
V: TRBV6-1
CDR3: CASSATSGGPTSEQYF
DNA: TGTGCCAGCAGTGCGACCTCAGGTGGCCCAACAAGCGAGCAGTACTTC

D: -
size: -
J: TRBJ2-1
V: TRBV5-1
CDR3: CASSRGLSARTNEQFF
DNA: TGCGCCAGCAGCAGGGGCCTATCGGCGAGGACGAATGAGCAGTTCTTC

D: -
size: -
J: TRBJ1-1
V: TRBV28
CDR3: CASTQGRPNTEAFF
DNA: TGTGCCAGCACCCAGGGCCGCCCCAACACTGAAGCTTTCTTT

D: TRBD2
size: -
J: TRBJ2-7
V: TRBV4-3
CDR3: CASSQDTGGLYEQYF
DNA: TGCGCCAGCAGCCAAGATACGGGAGGCCTCTACGAGCAGTACTTC

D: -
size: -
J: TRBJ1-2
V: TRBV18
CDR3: CASSPTDLGHTF
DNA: TGTGCCAGCTCACCGACCGACCTGGGCCACACCTTC

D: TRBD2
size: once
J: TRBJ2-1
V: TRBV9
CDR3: CASSVRLAGVEDEQFF
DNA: TGTGCCAGCAGCGTTCGTCTAGCGGGAGTAGAAGATGAGCAGTTCTTC

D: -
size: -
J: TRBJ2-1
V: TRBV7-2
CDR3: CASWIPGTGEQFF
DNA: TGTGCCAGCTGGATTCCAGGAACCGGTGAGCAGTTCTTC

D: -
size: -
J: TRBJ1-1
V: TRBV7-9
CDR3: CASSPAEDTEAFF
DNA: TGTGCCAGCAGCCCCGCGGAGGACACTGAAGCTTTCTTT